One T cell receptor beta chain is described in this entry. The data are from a study of blood T cell repertoires in COVID-19. As for the study in general: Researchers got acute and convalescent COVID-19 samples from the United States, Italy and Spain. From T cells, B-cell-depleted T cells, or PBMCs came the material, which was cDNA or gDNA.

This CDR3 has 14 residues. The germline V gene has CDR1 SGHNT and CDR2 YENEEA. V trimming: 3 bases; J trimming: 6 bases; junction bases outside the gene matches: 7. Recruitment covered about two dozen US areas and drew participants whose ages spanned roughly 18 to 90 years. Cohort 3 donors were reported recovered after two negative PCRs, clearance, or symptom resolution. Profiling relied on immunoSEQ multiplex PCR, and the TCRdb table lists in-frame clones only, not all of them. The sample shows hundreds of thousands of clones, 70% to 90% of them seen only once. This chain uses TRBV11-3 with TRBJ2-7, with 8 bases fitting TRBD2. Sample: PBMCs or T cells enriched from blood (not recorded which). This receptor was identified in a man aged 18 to 29 who had recovered from COVID-19. CDR3 nucleotides: TGTGCCAGCAGCTTGGGGACCGCGGGAGGCGAGCAGTACTTC. This translates into CASSLGTAGGEQYF. The entire variable domain, with the rest obtained from reference TRBV11-3 and TRBJ2-7, is as follows: EAGVVQSPRYKIIEKKQPVAFWCNPISGHNTLYWYLQNLGQGPELLIRYENEEAVDDSQLPKDRFSAERLKGVDSTLKIQPAELGDSAVYLCASSLGTAGGEQYFGPGTRLTVT.